A selection of T cell receptor beta chains follows, all from one sample in a study of blood T cells in healthy people across ages. Using its own MiXCR run on the 5' RACE reads, TCRdb lists one record per CDR3 protein. Among hundreds of thousands of distinct CDR3 sequences, less than 35% were seen once, and the ten largest hold around 14%. The material sequenced was blood. These TCRs come from a woman older than 75 in good health. Each CDR3 is given with its conserved first and last residue. The D gene is left open where the match is weak. Not all rows give a size; the values are once, few, many and, for expanded clones, a class.

CAWKVSGADTQYF	TGTGCCTGGAAAGTGTCCGGTGCAGATACGCAGTATTTT	TRBJ2-3	few	13	TRBV30	-
CSASGGATETQYF	TGCAGTGCTAGCGGGGGGGCCACTGAGACCCAGTACTTC	TRBJ2-5	many	13	TRBV20-1	TRBD2
CAISESGRNPGNTIYF	TGTGCCATCAGTGAGTCGGGACGGAACCCTGGAAACACCATATATTTT	TRBJ1-3	few	16	TRBV10-3	-
CSAMGTSPGETQYF	TGCAGTGCTATGGGGACTAGCCCGGGAGAGACCCAGTACTTC	TRBJ2-5	many	14	TRBV20-1	TRBD2
CAISEGLAGGADTQYF	TGTGCCATCAGTGAGGGGCTAGCGGGGGGCGCAGATACGCAGTATTTT	TRBJ2-3	many	16	TRBV10-3	TRBD2
CATGPDSTFADEQFF	TGTGCCACTGGTCCGGACTCCACTTTTGCAGATGAGCAGTTCTTC	TRBJ2-1	many	15	TRBV7-2	-
CASSSQGFDEQYF	TGTGCCAGCAGCTCCCAGGGGTTTGACGAGCAGTACTTC	TRBJ2-7	many	13	TRBV7-3	-
CASSPWGSKVHYNEQFF	TGTGCCAGCAGCCCGTGGGGGTCGAAAGTTCACTACAATGAGCAGTTCTTC	TRBJ2-1	many	17	TRBV3-1	-
CASSPGGNTGELFF	TGCGCCAGCAGCCCCGGGGGGAACACCGGGGAGCTGTTTTTT	TRBJ2-2	-	14	TRBV5-1	-
CATSRGGSGNQPQHF	TGTGCCACCAGCAGAGGCGGGTCAGGGAATCAGCCCCAGCATTTT	TRBJ1-5	few	15	TRBV15	-
CASSPPVGVNNEQFF	TGCGCCAGCAGCCCCCCGGTGGGGGTGAACAATGAGCAGTTCTTC	TRBJ2-1	many	15	TRBV5-1	-
CASSVVGIGDRAPNEQFF	TGTGCCAGCAGCGTAGTAGGGATCGGTGACAGGGCGCCCAATGAGCAGTTCTTC	TRBJ2-1	many	18	TRBV9	TRBD1
CASSVRGTDGKPFF	TGTGCCAGCAGTGTCAGGGGGACGGACGGAAAACCGTTTTTT	TRBJ1-4	-	14	TRBV28	TRBD1
CASSRSEAVQETQYF	TGCGCCAGTAGCCGAAGTGAGGCGGTACAAGAGACCCAGTACTTC	TRBJ2-5	few	15	TRBV5-1	-
CASSLWGDRGYGYTF	TGTGCCAGCAGCCTTTGGGGGGACAGGGGCTATGGCTACACCTTC	TRBJ1-2	-	15	TRBV7-2	TRBD1
CASSLAVFRQGAAKNIQYF	TGTGCCAGCAGCTTGGCCGTCTTCAGACAGGGGGCGGCCAAAAACATTCAGTACTTC	TRBJ2-4	many	19	TRBV5-6	TRBD1
CAGSLGQSYEKYF	TGTGCCGGCAGCCTCGGACAGTCCTACGAGAAGTACTTC	TRBJ2-7	-	13	TRBV7-8	-
CASSLESVRRGDTDTQYF	TGCGCCAGCAGCTTGGAATCGGTGCGGCGGGGGGACACAGATACGCAGTATTTT	TRBJ2-3	many	18	TRBV5-1	TRBD2
CASSQDWGTGNTEAFF	TGCGCCAGCAGCCAAGATTGGGGAACAGGGAACACTGAAGCTTTCTTT	TRBJ1-1	-	16	TRBV4-1	-
CASSLVEYEQYF	TGTGCCAGCAGCTTAGTAGAGTACGAGCAGTACTTC	TRBJ2-7	once	12	TRBV28	-
CATRRTSSYNEQFF	TGTGCCACGCGACGGACAAGCTCCTACAATGAGCAGTTCTTC	TRBJ2-1	few	14	TRBV12-3/TRBV12-4	-
CASSPLGTEQETQYF	TGTGCCAGCTCACCGCTCGGGACAGAACAAGAGACCCAGTACTTC	TRBJ2-5	once	15	TRBV18	TRBD1
CAISRDRGDEKLFF	TGTGCCATCAGTAGGGACAGGGGAGACGAAAAACTGTTTTTT	TRBJ1-4	few	14	TRBV10-3	TRBD1
CASSSGYYNEQYF	TGTGCCAGCAGTTCCGGCTATTACAATGAGCAGTACTTC	TRBJ2-5	few	13	TRBV6-2/TRBV6-3	-
CASSPRTARADTQYF	TGTGCCAGCAGCCCAAGAACGGCCCGCGCAGATACGCAGTATTTT	TRBJ2-3	many	15	TRBV9	-
CASSTQGRDDEKLFF	TGTGCCAGCAGTACCCAAGGGCGGGACGATGAAAAACTGTTTTTT	TRBJ1-4	many	15	TRBV2	-
CASSLARSGDSNQPQHF	TGTGCCAGCAGCTTAGCGCGGTCAGGCGATAGCAATCAGCCCCAGCATTTT	TRBJ1-5	many	17	TRBV7-9	-
CASSLGTLTFDTEAFF	TGCGCCAGCAGCTTGGGGACCCTAACCTTTGACACTGAAGCTTTCTTT	TRBJ1-1	-	16	TRBV5-1	-
CSARSPTVNYGYTF	TGCAGTGCTAGATCCCCTACAGTTAACTATGGCTACACCTTC	TRBJ1-2	-	14	TRBV20-1	-
CASSWAAGTGYEQYF	TGCGCCAGCAGCTGGGCCGCCGGGACAGGCTACGAGCAGTACTTC	TRBJ2-7	-	15	TRBV5-1	TRBD1
CASSTGQGGYNEQFF	TGTGCCAGCAGCACAGGACAGGGCGGCTACAATGAGCAGTTCTTC	TRBJ2-1	many	15	TRBV6-5	TRBD1
CASSQVRDPYEQYF	TGTGCCAGCAGCCAAGTTAGGGACCCCTACGAGCAGTACTTC	TRBJ2-7	-	14	TRBV9	-
CASSPGGNQPQHF	TGTGCCAGCTCACCCGGCGGCAATCAGCCCCAGCATTTT	TRBJ1-5	many	13	TRBV18	-
CASSFQREDDYGYTF	TGCGCCAGCAGCTTTCAACGGGAGGACGACTATGGCTACACCTTC	TRBJ1-2	-	15	TRBV5-1	-
CASTPPGTGFGEQYF	TGTGCCAGCACCCCCCCGGGGACAGGCTTCGGCGAGCAGTACTTC	TRBJ2-7	few	15	TRBV7-8	TRBD1
CASSQVPGTGVYEQYF	TGTGCCAGCAGCCAAGTTCCCGGGACAGGTGTCTACGAGCAGTACTTC	TRBJ2-7	many	16	TRBV3-1	TRBD1
CASSLSGVGNSYNEQFF	TGCGCCAGCAGCTTATCGGGGGTGGGTAACTCCTACAATGAGCAGTTCTTC	TRBJ2-1	many	17	TRBV5-1	-